This TCR beta chain was sequenced for a study of naive and memory T cell subsets. Study observations and caveats: Findings for naive and memory subsets could not be checked against ground truth. Naive and memory subsets had different power law exponents for TCR abundance. Naive repertoires, especially CD8, held a few larger clonotypes, possibly memory cells re-expressing CD45RA.

Details on this clonotype: Its antigen is as yet unknown.

The V gene end was trimmed by 3 bases and the J gene end by 5 bases; junction bases not matched to a gene: 5. The CDR3 is 14 amino acids. Per the germline V gene, CDR1 is SGDLS and CDR2 is YYNGEE. An equimolar mix of two oligonucleotides served as the beta constant-region primer for TRBC1 and TRBC2. Nested alpha and beta constant-region primers with the SP2 primer drove four PCR rounds on ligated cDNA. TCRdb re-called the UMI-ligation and nested PCR reads through MiXCR, storing one row per CDR3 protein. The sample has over 100,000 distinct CDR3 sequences, roughly 15% seen once; the top ten hold around 2.8%.

The receptor was isolated from a human donor in good health. The sequencing input was naive CD8+ T cells from blood. The genes are TRBV9 and TRBJ2-5; 9 bases are a match to TRBD2. CDR3 residues: CASSGSGRHETQYF. DNA for the CDR3: TGTGCCAGCAGCGGCAGCGGGAGGCATGAGACCCAGTACTTC.